This T cell receptor (beta chain) was sequenced during a study of T cell clonality in common variable immunodeficiency. General observations from the study: T cell subpopulation sequencing would be needed to explain CVID clonality. In common variable immunodeficiency, TCR beta chains reportedly carried fewer deletions and N-nucleotide insertions. Shared TCRbeta clones were fewer between CVID subjects than controls.

TCRdb's table, derived via immunoSEQ multiplex PCR, lists solely in-frame clones and lacks some. The sample contains 20,000 or so clones, none occurring once; roughly 2.5% lies in the top ten. The germline V and J ends were trimmed by 1 base and 4 bases, with 14 bases remaining between them. CDR1 is SGHDT and CDR2 is YYEEEE in the germline V gene. The length of the CDR3 is 15 residues. In its sample, this clone was seen many times. Its specificity is unknown. Coverage ceases 3 residues before the CDR3 finishes, and the germline J gene fills in the end. This chain joins TRBV5-6 and TRBJ1-2; maybe TRBD1 (5 bases). This TCR came from a human donor with common variable immunodeficiency. Sequenced: peripheral blood mononuclear cells. The CDR3 here is CASSLPTSGGYGYTF. The part of the CDR3 DNA that was read is TGTGCCAGCAGCTTGCCAACGTCGGGGGGCTATGGC.